These T cell receptor beta chains were read from a single sample in a study of cytomegalovirus exposure and HLA in healthy donors. The table came from immunoSEQ multiplex PCR; TCRdb's copy has only in-frame clones and leaves some out. The sample has approximately 170,000 clones, 85% seen once; the top ten hold 1%. Sequenced material: PBMCs. These receptors were taken from a boy aged 2 to 9 in good health and CMV-seronegative. Both conserved end residues are part of each CDR3. The order of the fields is CDR3 protein, CDR3 DNA, V gene, clone size, J gene, D gene. The D gene is left open where the match is weak. Clone size is stated in some rows and not others, as once, few, many or a class when expanded.

CASRTERRGDTIYF TGTGCCAGCAGGACGGAACGTCGGGGGGACACCATATATTTT TRBV6-5 NA TRBJ1-3 NA
CASRNPREGTDTQYF TGTGCCAGCAGAAACCCCCGGGAGGGTACAGATACGCAGTATTTT TRBV27 NA TRBJ2-3 TRBD2
CASSGASGVVSQPQHF TGTGCCAGCAGCGGCGCTTCAGGGGTAGTAAGTCAGCCCCAGCATTTT TRBV5-5 NA TRBJ1-5 NA
CASSARDRDYEQYF TGTGCCAGCAGCGCCCGGGACAGGGACTACGAGCAGTACTTC TRBV5-6 NA TRBJ2-7 TRBD1
CASSDSSGGAATQYF TGTGCCAGCAGTGATTCTAGCGGGGGGGCAGCTACGCAGTATTTT TRBV6-1 once TRBJ2-3 TRBD2
CASSYGQSYGYTF TGTGCCAGCAGTTACGGACAGAGTTATGGCTACACCTTC TRBV27 NA TRBJ1-2 NA
CASSLAHVGRAGELFF TGTGCCAGCAGCTTGGCCCATGTCGGGAGGGCCGGGGAGCTGTTTTTT TRBV5-6 NA TRBJ2-2 TRBD2
CASSPRSGNTIYF TGTGCCAGCAGCCCACGGAGTGGAAACACCATATATTTT TRBV7-9 NA TRBJ1-3 NA
CASSKGGQGANGYTF TGTGCCAGCAGCAAAGGGGGACAGGGGGCAAATGGCTACACCTTC TRBV21-1 NA TRBJ1-2 NA
CASSLSVLLETQYF TGTGCCAGCAGCTTATCTGTACTCTTAGAGACCCAGTACTTC TRBV7-9 NA TRBJ2-5 NA
CASSQGQGGQGETQYF TGTGCCAGCAGCCAGGGACAGGGTGGTCAGGGGGAGACCCAGTACTTC TRBV12-1 NA TRBJ2-5 NA
CASSQAQGTNQPQHF TGTGCCAGCAGCCAAGCACAGGGTACCAATCAGCCCCAGCATTTT TRBV4-2 NA TRBJ1-5 NA
CASSQAVTAGGTLYEQYF TGCGCCAGCAGCCAAGCTGTTACGGCGGGAGGAACGTTGTACGAGCAGTACTTC TRBV4-1 NA TRBJ2-7 TRBD2
CASKNGRGGTEAFF TGCGCCAGCAAGAACGGCAGAGGTGGCACTGAAGCTTTCTTT TRBV10-2 NA TRBJ1-1 NA
CASIFSGHEQYF TGTGCCAGCATATTCAGCGGCCACGAGCAGTACTTC TRBV2 NA TRBJ2-7 NA
CTSSQRDRGGNQPQHF TGCACCAGCAGCCAACGTGACAGGGGTGGAAATCAGCCCCAGCATTTT TRBV1 NA TRBJ1-5 NA
CASNRDYGYTF TGTGCCAGCAACAGGGACTATGGCTACACCTTC TRBV2 NA TRBJ1-2 NA
CASSETSGGSYEQYF TGTGCCAGCAGTGAGACTAGCGGAGGCTCCTACGAGCAGTACTTC TRBV6-1 NA TRBJ2-7 TRBD2
CASSEGQGANQPQHF TGTGCCAGCTCGGAGGGACAGGGCGCGAATCAGCCCCAGCATTTT TRBV18 NA TRBJ1-5 TRBD1
CASSFMSKGPAFF TGTGCCAGCAGCTTCATGAGTAAGGGGCCCGCTTTCTTT TRBV11-2 NA TRBJ1-1 NA
CASTRAGVGETQYF TGTGCCAGCACCAGAGCGGGAGTAGGAGAGACCCAGTACTTC TRBV2 NA TRBJ2-5 TRBD2
CASSLGTGTYYGYTF TGTGCCAGCAGCTTGGGTACAGGGACCTACTATGGCTACACCTTC TRBV5-6 NA TRBJ1-2 NA
CASSSGGETQYF TGTGCCAGCAGTTCCGGGGGGGAGACCCAGTACTTC TRBV9 NA TRBJ2-5 TRBD2
CASSLAPGDRVNEQFF TGTGCCAGCAGCTTAGCTCCGGGAGACCGGGTGAATGAGCAGTTCTTC TRBV7-6 once TRBJ2-1 NA
CASRGDRGLGETQYF TGTGCCAGCAGAGGTGACAGGGGCTTAGGGGAGACCCAGTACTTC TRBV2 NA TRBJ2-5 TRBD1
CASSGGTGGYEQYF TGTGCCAGCAGTGGGGGGACAGGGGGCTACGAGCAGTACTTC TRBV25-1 NA TRBJ2-7 TRBD1
CASSIMEAEVLYGYTF TGTGCCAGTAGTATAATGGAGGCGGAAGTGCTCTATGGCTACACCTTC TRBV19 NA TRBJ1-2 NA
CASSLGGNTEAFF TGTGCCAGCAGTTTGGGGGGGAACACTGAAGCTTTCTTT TRBV27 NA TRBJ1-1 NA
CASSETFLGTGGYEKLFF TGTGCCAGCAGTGAAACCTTTCTCGGGACAGGGGGTTATGAAAAACTGTTTTTT TRBV6-1 few TRBJ1-4 TRBD1
CASSLLAETLKAFF TGTGCCAGCAGCTTACTGGCGGAAACACTGAAAGCTTTCTTT TRBV7-8 large TRBJ1-1 NA
CASRSLIHRTDTQYF TGTGCCAGCAGAAGCCTCATTCATCGCACAGATACGCAGTATTTT TRBV28 NA TRBJ2-3 NA
CASTMGLLAPSTDTQYF TGTGCCAGTACCATGGGCCTTCTGGCGCCTAGCACAGATACGCAGTATTTT TRBV19 NA TRBJ2-3 NA
CSVGDRSVPGYTF TGCAGCGTTGGGGACAGGTCGGTTCCTGGCTACACCTTC TRBV29-1 NA TRBJ1-2 TRBD1
CASSTRTGNRYF TGTGCCAGCAGCACCCGGACGGGAAATAGATATTTT TRBV7-2 NA TRBJ1-3 NA
CASSQQTKTSGGFYNEQFF TGTGCCAGCAGCCAACAAACTAAAACTAGCGGGGGCTTCTACAATGAGCAGTTCTTC TRBV14 NA TRBJ2-1 TRBD2
CASSLDFLGEQYF TGCGCCAGCTCCCTGGACTTCCTTGGAGAGCAGTACTTC TRBV10-2 NA TRBJ2-5 NA
CASRERIGGRAYNEQFF TGTGCCAGCAGAGAAAGGATCGGCGGGAGGGCCTACAATGAGCAGTTCTTC TRBV7-9 NA TRBJ2-1 TRBD2
CASSPGTGTSTDTQYF TGTGCCAGCAGCCCGGGGACAGGGACTAGCACAGATACGCAGTATTTT TRBV7-8 NA TRBJ2-3 TRBD1
CASSRTGDTQYF TGTGCCAGCTCCAGGACAGGGGATACGCAGTATTTT TRBV18 NA TRBJ2-3 TRBD1
CALNVTGTSAKNIQYF TGTGCCCTAAACGTTACCGGGACTTCCGCCAAAAACATTCAGTACTTC TRBV19 NA TRBJ2-4 NA
CASRKREAETQYF TGTGCCAGCAGAAAACGGGAGGCTGAGACCCAGTACTTC TRBV28 NA TRBJ2-5 TRBD2
CASSPSSGRTYEQYF TGTGCCAGCAGTCCCTCTAGCGGGAGAACGTACGAGCAGTACTTC TRBV6-5 NA TRBJ2-7 TRBD2
CAISAAEGETQYF TGTGCCATCAGTGCGGCGGAGGGAGAGACCCAGTACTTC TRBV10-3 NA TRBJ2-5 NA
CATSRNPGQGNTEAFF TGTGCCACCAGCAGAAACCCGGGACAGGGGAACACTGAAGCTTTCTTT TRBV15 NA TRBJ1-1 TRBD1
CASSTGQGETNEKLFF TGTGCCAGCAGCACGGGACAGGGAGAGACTAATGAAAAACTGTTTTTT TRBV4-2 few TRBJ1-4 TRBD1